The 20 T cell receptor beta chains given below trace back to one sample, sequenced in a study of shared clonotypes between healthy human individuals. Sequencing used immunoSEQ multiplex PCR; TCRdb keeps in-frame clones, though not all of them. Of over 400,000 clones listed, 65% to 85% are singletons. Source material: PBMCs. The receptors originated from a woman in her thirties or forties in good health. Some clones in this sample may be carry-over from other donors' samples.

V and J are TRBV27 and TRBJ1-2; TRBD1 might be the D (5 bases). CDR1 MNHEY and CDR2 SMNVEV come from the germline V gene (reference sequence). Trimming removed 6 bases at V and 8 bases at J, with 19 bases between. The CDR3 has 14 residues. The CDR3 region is CASSPWDPPDGYTF. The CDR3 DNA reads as TGTGCCAGCAGCCCCTGGGACCCCCCGGACGGCTACACCTTC.

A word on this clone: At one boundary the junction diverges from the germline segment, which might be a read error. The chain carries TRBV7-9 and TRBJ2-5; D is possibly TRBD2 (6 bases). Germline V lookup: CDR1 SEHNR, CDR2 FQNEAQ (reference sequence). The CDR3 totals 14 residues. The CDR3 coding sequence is TGTGCCAGCAGCTCTTTGGGGGGAGGAGAGGCCCAGTACTTC. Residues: CASSSLGGGEAQYF.

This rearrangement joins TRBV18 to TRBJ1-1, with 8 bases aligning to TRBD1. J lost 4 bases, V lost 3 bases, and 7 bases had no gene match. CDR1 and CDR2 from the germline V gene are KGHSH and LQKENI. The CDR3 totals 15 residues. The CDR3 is CASSPRTGLGTEAFF. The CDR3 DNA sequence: TGTGCCAGCTCACCCAGGACAGGGTTGGGCACTGAAGCTTTCTTT.

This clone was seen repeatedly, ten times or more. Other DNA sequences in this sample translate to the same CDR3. The CDR3 DNA is TGCGCCAGCAGCGCGGGACAGGGGGCGCCGGGTGGCTACACCTTC. Its translation is CASSAGQGAPGGYTF. The chain combines TRBV5-1 with TRBJ1-2; 12 bases fit TRBD1. V shed 4 bases and J 7 bases; nucleotides not matched to a gene: 8. The CDR3 spans 15 residues. In germline, CDR1 is SGHRS, CDR2 YFSETQ.

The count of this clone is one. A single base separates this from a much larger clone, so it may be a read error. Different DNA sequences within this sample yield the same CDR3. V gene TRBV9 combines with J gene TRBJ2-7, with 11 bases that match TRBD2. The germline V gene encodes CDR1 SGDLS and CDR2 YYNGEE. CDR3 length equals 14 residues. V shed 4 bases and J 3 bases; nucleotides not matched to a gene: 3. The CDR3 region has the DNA TGTGCCAGCAGCCCCGGGACTAGCGGCTACGAGCAGTACTTC. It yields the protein CASSPGTSGYEQYF.

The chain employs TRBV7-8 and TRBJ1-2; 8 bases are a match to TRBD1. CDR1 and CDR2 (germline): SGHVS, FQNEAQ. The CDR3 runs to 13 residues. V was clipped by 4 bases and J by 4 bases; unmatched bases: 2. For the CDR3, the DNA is TGTGCCAGCAGCTCCGACAGGGGCTATGGCTACACCTTC. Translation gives CASSSDRGYGYTF.

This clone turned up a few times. CDR3 DNA: TGCGCCAGCAGCTTTACAGGGACGAACACTGAAGCTTTCTTT. Amino acid sequence: CASSFTGTNTEAFF. This chain links TRBV5-1 with TRBJ1-1, with D possibly being TRBD1 (6 bases). The CDR3 runs 14 residues. V lost 2 bases to trimming and J lost 1 base, with 9 bases between them. Germline V lookup: CDR1 SGHRS, CDR2 YFSETQ.

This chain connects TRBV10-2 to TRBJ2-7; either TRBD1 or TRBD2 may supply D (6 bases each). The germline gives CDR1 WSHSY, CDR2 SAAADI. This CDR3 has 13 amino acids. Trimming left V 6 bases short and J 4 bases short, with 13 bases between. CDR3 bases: TGCGCCAGCAGACCGACAGGAGGGTACGAGCAGTACTTC. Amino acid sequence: CASRPTGGYEQYF.

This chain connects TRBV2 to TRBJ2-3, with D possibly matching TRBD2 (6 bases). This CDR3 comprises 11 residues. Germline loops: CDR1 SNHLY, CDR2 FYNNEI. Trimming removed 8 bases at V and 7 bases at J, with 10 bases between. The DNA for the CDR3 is TGTGCCAGCGAGGGCGGGAATACGCAGTATTTT. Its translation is CASEGGNTQYF.

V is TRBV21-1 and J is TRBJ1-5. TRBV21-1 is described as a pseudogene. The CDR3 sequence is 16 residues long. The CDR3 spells CASSKGRPVSNQPQHF. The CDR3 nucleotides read TGTGCCAGCAGCAAAGGGCGACCGGTCAGCAATCAGCCCCAGCATTTT.

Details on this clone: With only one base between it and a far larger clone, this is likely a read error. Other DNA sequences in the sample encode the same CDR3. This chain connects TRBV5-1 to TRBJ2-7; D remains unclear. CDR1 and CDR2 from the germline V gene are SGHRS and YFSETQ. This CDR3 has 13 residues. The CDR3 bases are TGCGCCAGCAGCTTGGAACAGAACTACGAGCAGTATTTC. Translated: CASSLEQNYEQYF.

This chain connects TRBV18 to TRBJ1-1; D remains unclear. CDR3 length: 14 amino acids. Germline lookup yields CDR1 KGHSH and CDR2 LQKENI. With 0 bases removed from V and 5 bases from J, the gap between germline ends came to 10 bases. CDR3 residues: CASSPPHIRTEAFF. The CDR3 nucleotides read TGTGCCAGCTCACCACCGCACATTAGGACTGAAGCTTTCTTT.

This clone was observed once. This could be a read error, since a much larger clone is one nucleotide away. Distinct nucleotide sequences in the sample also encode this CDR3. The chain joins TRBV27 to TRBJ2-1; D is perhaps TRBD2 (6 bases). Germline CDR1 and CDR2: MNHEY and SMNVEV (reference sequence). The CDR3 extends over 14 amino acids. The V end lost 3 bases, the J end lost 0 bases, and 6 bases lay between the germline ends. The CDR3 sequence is CASSLGGSYNEQFF. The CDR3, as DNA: TGTGCCAGCAGTTTGGGAGGCTCCTACAATGAGCAGTTCTTC.

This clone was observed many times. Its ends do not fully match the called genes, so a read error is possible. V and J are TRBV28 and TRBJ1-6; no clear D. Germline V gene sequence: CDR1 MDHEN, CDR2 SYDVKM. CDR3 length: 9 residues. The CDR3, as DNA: TGTGCCAGCGGTTCCCGTTTTAACTTT. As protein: CASGSRFNF.

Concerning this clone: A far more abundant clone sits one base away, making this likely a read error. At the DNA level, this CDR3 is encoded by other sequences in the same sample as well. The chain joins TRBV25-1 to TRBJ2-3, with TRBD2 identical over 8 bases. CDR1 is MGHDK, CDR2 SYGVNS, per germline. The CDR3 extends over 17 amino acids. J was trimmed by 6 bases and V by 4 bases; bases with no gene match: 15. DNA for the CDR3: TGTGCCAGCAGTGGCGGAGGTAGCGGGATTTTTGGTGATACGCAGTATTTT. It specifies CASSGGGSGIFGDTQYF.

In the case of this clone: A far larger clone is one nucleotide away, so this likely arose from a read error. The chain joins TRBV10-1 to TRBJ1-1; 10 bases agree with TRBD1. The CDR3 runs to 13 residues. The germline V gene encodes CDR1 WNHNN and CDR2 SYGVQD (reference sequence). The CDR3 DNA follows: TGCACCAGCAGCGGACAGGGGGACACTGAAGCTTTCTTT. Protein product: CTSSGQGDTEAFF.

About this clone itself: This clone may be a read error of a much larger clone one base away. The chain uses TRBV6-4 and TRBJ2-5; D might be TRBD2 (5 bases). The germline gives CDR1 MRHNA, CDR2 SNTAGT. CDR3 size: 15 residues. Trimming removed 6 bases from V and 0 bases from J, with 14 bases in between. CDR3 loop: CASRGNSVDQETQYF. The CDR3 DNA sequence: TGTGCCAGCAGAGGAAATAGCGTGGACCAAGAGACCCAGTACTTC.

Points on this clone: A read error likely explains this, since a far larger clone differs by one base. The CDR3 region is CATSRDREAQYF. CDR3 bases: TGTGCCACCAGCAGAGATCGAGAGGCCCAGTACTTC. The chain uses TRBV15 and TRBJ2-5; no definite D call. CDR3 length: 12 residues. Per the germline V gene, CDR1 is LNHNV and CDR2 is YYDKDF (reference sequence).

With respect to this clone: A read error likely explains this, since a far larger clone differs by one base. CDR3 amino acids: CASRPRVGTNTEAFF. CDR3 nucleotides: TGTGCCAGCAGGCCAAGAGTGGGGACGAACACTGAAGCTTTCTTT. V and J are TRBV25-1 and TRBJ1-1; weak D call: TRBD1 (5 bases). This CDR3 has 15 amino acids. Germline loops: CDR1 MGHDK, CDR2 SYGVNS. V dropped 6 bases and J dropped 1 base, with 15 bases sitting between them.

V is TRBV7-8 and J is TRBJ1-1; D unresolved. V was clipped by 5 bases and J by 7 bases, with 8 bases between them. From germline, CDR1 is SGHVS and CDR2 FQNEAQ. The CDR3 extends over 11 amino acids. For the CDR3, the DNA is TGTGCCAGCAGCCGAAGTTATGAAGCTTTCTTT. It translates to CASSRSYEAFF.